Listed below are T cell receptor beta chains from one sample, sequenced in a study of breast tumors, draining lymph nodes, adjacent tissues. TCRdb reprocessed the multiplex PCR reads via MiXCR and lists one record per CDR3 protein. The top ten hold less than 4% of the sample, which has some 170,000 distinct CDR3 sequences, roughly a third seen once. Sequenced sample: axillary lymph node tissue. These receptors were collected from a female donor with breast cancer. Some clones in this sample may be carry-over from other donors' samples. Each CDR3 is given with its conserved first and last residue. D genes are given only for firm matches. Not every row has a clone size; where given, it reads once, few, many or a size class.

v_gene	d_gene	j_gene	abundance	CDR3nt	CDR3aa
TRBV3-1	TRBD1	TRBJ1-2	many	TGTGCCAGCAGCCACCAGGGGGCGGGGGGCTACACCTTC	CASSHQGAGGYTF
TRBV3-1	.	TRBJ2-5	few	TGTGCCAGCAGCCCCCCTGGCAGGCGCGGGGAGACCCAGTACTTC	CASSPPGRRGETQYF
TRBV2	TRBD1	TRBJ1-6	once	TGTGCCAGCACGCAGGGGGCTAATTCACCCCTCCACTTT	CASTQGANSPLHF
TRBV9	.	TRBJ1-3	many	TGTGCCAGCAGCGGGGGCTCTGGAAACACCATATATTTT	CASSGGSGNTIYF
TRBV20-1	.	TRBJ2-5	many	TGCAGTGCTAGTCAGTGGTACTTC	CSASQWYF
TRBV6-1	TRBD1	TRBJ1-5	many	TGTGCCAGCAGTCAAGCGCGCCGGACAGGGGATCAGCCCCAGCATTTT	CASSQARRTGDQPQHF
TRBV12-3/TRBV12-4	.	TRBJ2-1	many	TGTGCCAGCAGTTCAGTCTCAGGGGGCAGAGCGGGAGTTGGTGAGCAGTTCTTC	CASSSVSGGRAGVGEQFF
TRBV5-8	.	TRBJ1-1	.	TGTGCCAGCAGCGGGAAGCGGGGTTTGAACACTGAAGCTTTCTTT	CASSGKRGLNTEAFF
TRBV2	TRBD1	TRBJ1-6	.	TGTGCCAGCAGTGAACAGGGGGGTTATAATTCACCCCTCCACTTT	CASSEQGGYNSPLHF
TRBV19	.	TRBJ1-4	many	TGTGCCGGTGAAAAACTGTTTTTT	CAGEKLFF
TRBV7-9	.	TRBJ1-1	few	TGTGCCAGCAGCTGGGGAAATGGTAACACTGAAGCTTTCTTT	CASSWGNGNTEAFF
TRBV5-1	.	TRBJ2-7	many	TGCGCCAGCAGCTCTTGGGGGGGACAGCTTCGTTACGAGCAGTACTTC	CASSSWGGQLRYEQYF
TRBV7-6	TRBD2	TRBJ2-3	many	TGTGCCAGCAGCTCCGCAGTTTTAGCGGGGGGGCGGAGAGATACGCAGTATTTT	CASSSAVLAGGRRDTQYF
TRBV3-1	.	TRBJ1-2	many	TGTGCCAGCAGCAAAGGACAAATATCGGGCTACACCTTC	CASSKGQISGYTF
TRBV6-6	TRBD1	TRBJ1-5	few	TGTGCCAGCAGCCACGGGACAGGGGGGGATCAGCCCCAGCATTTT	CASSHGTGGDQPQHF
TRBV6-5	TRBD1	TRBJ1-4	.	TGTGCCAGCAGAGAGACAGGGCCTAATGAAAAACTGTTTTTT	CASRETGPNEKLFF